Following are 10 T cell receptor beta chains from one sample sequenced in a study of vaccination effects on CD4 cells after COVID-19. Before any sequencing was done, the ViraFEST assay used viral peptide pools to expand antigen-specific CD4+ T cells. When 10 to 11 days of culture had elapsed, CD4+ T cells were isolated. Each participant was administered two doses of either the BNT162b2 or the mRNA-1273 vaccine. Sequencing was performed with immunoSEQ multiplex PCR; in TCRdb, only in-frame clones are kept and a portion is missing. This table has about 24,000 clones, 60% to 80% appearing once. For these receptors, no antigen is known. The starting material was CD4+ T cells from PBMCs cultured with HCoV-NL63 spike peptides, obtained after COVID-19 vaccination. The receptors were sampled from a human donor who received a COVID-19 vaccine.

This clone has just a few counts. The CDR3 loop reads CASSQVRSAEQYF. The CDR3 nucleotides read TGTGCCAGCAGCCAAGTGCGGTCAGCCGAGCAGTACTTC. V usage is TRBV3-1 (or the pseudogene TRBV3-2) and J usage is TRBJ2-7; D is unresolved. The ends were cut back, 1 base at V and 6 bases at J, with 10 bases in the middle. The CDR3 sequence is 13 residues long. CDR1 is LGHDT and CDR2 is YNNKEL in the germline V gene (reference sequence).

The rearrangement links TRBV5-1 to TRBJ2-3, with TRBD2 matching over 10 bases. After removal of 4 bases from V and 6 bases from J, the junction contained 11 bases not matched to a gene. The CDR3 is 16 residues long. CDR1 and CDR2 from the germline V gene are SGHRS and YFSETQ. CDR3 in amino acids: CASSDRTSGPSDTQYF. The CDR3 region has the DNA TGCGCCAGCAGCGACAGGACTAGCGGCCCCTCGGATACGCAGTATTTT.

This chain uses TRBV7-2 with TRBJ2-3; D gene unclear. Germline V gives CDR1 SGHTA, CDR2 FQGNSA. V was clipped by 1 base and J by 4 bases, with 6 bases between them. The CDR3 consists of 13 residues. The CDR3 DNA reads as TGTGCCAGCAGCTTAGGCCCGGCAGATACGCAGTATTTT. Translation gives CASSLGPADTQYF.

V gene TRBV11-3 combines with J gene TRBJ2-5; D call uncertain. V lost 2 bases to trimming and J lost 5 bases, with 9 bases between them. The CDR3 is 13 amino acids. Germline V gives CDR1 SGHNT, CDR2 YENEEA. CDR3 region: CASSLHYRETQYF. CDR3 bases: TGTGCCAGCAGCTTACACTATAGGGAGACCCAGTACTTC.

The chain carries TRBV6-5 and TRBJ1-5; 8 nucleotides agree with TRBD1. Germline V CDR1 and CDR2: MNHEY, SVGAGI. The CDR3 totals 14 residues. V gave up 6 bases and J gave up 6 bases; unmatched junction bases: 7. DNA of the CDR3: TGTGCCAGCAGACCTGGACAGGGCAGTCAGCCCCAGCATTTT. It translates to CASRPGQGSQPQHF.

The V call is TRBV7-9, the J call TRBJ1-5; no reliable D call. Deletions cut 5 bases from V and 7 bases from J, with 12 bases between. There are 13 residues in the CDR3. Looked up from germline, CDR1 is SEHNR and CDR2 is FQNEAQ (reference sequence). The CDR3 loop is CASSGGGSQPQHF. As DNA, the CDR3 is TGTGCCAGCAGCGGAGGCGGATCCCAGCCCCAGCATTTT.

J is TRBJ1-1 and V is TRBV19; D unresolved. This CDR3 region has 15 residues. V lost 6 bases, J lost 0 bases, and 14 bases lay in between. Germline V gives CDR1 LNHDA, CDR2 SQIVND (reference sequence). DNA for the CDR3: TGTGCCAGTAGCTATGGTACGGGGATGAACACTGAAGCTTTCTTT. It is translated as CASSYGTGMNTEAFF.

This rearrangement joins TRBV7-2 to TRBJ2-7, with 8 bases that match TRBD1. The CDR3 length is 15 residues. Germline trimming cut 3 bases from V and 3 bases from J; bases unmatched to any gene: 7. The germline gives CDR1 SGHTA, CDR2 FQGNSA. The CDR3 is CASSFQGAKGYEQYF. The CDR3 DNA follows: TGTGCCAGCAGCTTCCAGGGGGCTAAGGGCTACGAGCAGTACTTC.

V is TRBV9 and J is TRBJ1-1; 8 bases fit TRBD1. In germline, CDR1 is SGDLS, CDR2 YYNGEE. V shed 2 bases, J shed 1 base, and the junction held 4 bases outside the gene matches. The length of the CDR3 is 15 residues. As DNA, the CDR3 is TGTGCCAGCAGCGTGAGCGGGACAGGGAACACTGAAGCTTTCTTT. Translated: CASSVSGTGNTEAFF. Full variable domain (remainder filled in from reference TRBV9 and TRBJ1-1): DSGVTQTPKHLITATGQRVTLRCSPRSGDLSVYWYQQSLDQGLQFLIQYYNGEERAKGNILERFSAQQFPDLHSELNLSSLELGDSALYFCASSVSGTGNTEAFFGQGTRLTVV.

This clone showed up just once. The chain employs TRBV5-4 and TRBJ2-1; 9 nucleotides align to TRBD2. V dropped 0 bases and J dropped 1; count of bases not matched to a gene: 5. Per germline, CDR1 SGHNT and CDR2 YYREEE (reference sequence). The CDR3 is 17 amino acids. The DNA of the CDR3 is TGTGCCAGCAGCTTGGGGACTAGCGCCCGATCCTACAATGAGCAGTTCTTC. It codes for CASSLGTSARSYNEQFF. Using reference TRBV5-4 and TRBJ2-1 for the parts outside the CDR3, the full variable domain is ETGVTQSPTHLIKTRGQQVTLRCSSQSGHNTVSWYQQALGQGPQFIFQYYREEENGRGNFPPRFSGLQFPNYSSELNVNALELDDSALYLCASSLGTSARSYNEQFFGPGTRLTVL.